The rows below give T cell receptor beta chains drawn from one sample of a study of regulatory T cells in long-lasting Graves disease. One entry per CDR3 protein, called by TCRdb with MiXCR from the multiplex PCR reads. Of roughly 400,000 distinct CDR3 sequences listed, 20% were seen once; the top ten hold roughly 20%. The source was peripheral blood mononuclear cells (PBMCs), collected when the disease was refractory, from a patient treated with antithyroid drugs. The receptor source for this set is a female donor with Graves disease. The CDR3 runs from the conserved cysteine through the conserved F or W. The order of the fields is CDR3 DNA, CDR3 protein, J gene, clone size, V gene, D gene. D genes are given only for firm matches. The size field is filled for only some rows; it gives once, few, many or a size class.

cdr3_nt: TGTGCCAGCAGTTTAGGGGACAGGGCCAAAGACATTCAGTACTTC; cdr3_aa: CASSLGDRAKDIQYF; j_call: TRBJ2-4; clone_size: -; v_call: TRBV28; d_call: TRBD1
cdr3_nt: TGCAGCGTTGAAGATTCAACAGGCCAAGAGACCCAGTACTTC; cdr3_aa: CSVEDSTGQETQYF; j_call: TRBJ2-5; clone_size: -; v_call: TRBV29-1; d_call: -
cdr3_nt: TGTGCCAGCAGTTACTCTCACGGGACAGCGCTCTCCAATCAGCCCCAGCATTTT; cdr3_aa: CASSYSHGTALSNQPQHF; j_call: TRBJ1-5; clone_size: many; v_call: TRBV6-2/TRBV6-3; d_call: TRBD1
cdr3_nt: TGTGCCAGCACCACGATGACAAACGGGGAGCTGTTTTTT; cdr3_aa: CASTTMTNGELFF; j_call: TRBJ2-2; clone_size: few; v_call: TRBV6-1; d_call: -
cdr3_nt: TGTGCCAGCAGCGTAGGGGCAGGGCCCTACGAGCAGTACTTC; cdr3_aa: CASSVGAGPYEQYF; j_call: TRBJ2-7; clone_size: -; v_call: TRBV9; d_call: -
cdr3_nt: TGCAGCGTGCCCGTCCCGGGACTAGCGGGAGTTAAGTTCTTC; cdr3_aa: CSVPVPGLAGVKFF; j_call: TRBJ2-1; clone_size: -; v_call: TRBV29-1; d_call: TRBD2
cdr3_nt: TGTGCCAGCAGTTACGCCGGGACAGGGGGCGGTCGGTTATCCACCGGGGAGCTGTTTTTT; cdr3_aa: CASSYAGTGGGRLSTGELFF; j_call: TRBJ2-2; clone_size: -; v_call: TRBV6-2/TRBV6-3; d_call: TRBD1
cdr3_nt: TGCGCCAGCCAGGAGTACACCGGGGAGCTGTTTTTT; cdr3_aa: CASQEYTGELFF; j_call: TRBJ2-2; clone_size: -; v_call: TRBV5-1; d_call: -
cdr3_nt: TGTGCCTGGAGTCAGGGGGGTGAGCAGTACTTC; cdr3_aa: CAWSQGGEQYF; j_call: TRBJ2-7; clone_size: many; v_call: TRBV30; d_call: -
cdr3_nt: TGTACCTGGAGTGCGGGACCGGAAGCTTTCTTT; cdr3_aa: CTWSAGPEAFF; j_call: TRBJ1-1; clone_size: -; v_call: TRBV30; d_call: -
cdr3_nt: TGCGCCAGCAGCGGCGACGTAGCGGGAGACCGCAGGCCCTACGAGCAGTACTTC; cdr3_aa: CASSGDVAGDRRPYEQYF; j_call: TRBJ2-7; clone_size: -; v_call: TRBV5-1; d_call: TRBD2
cdr3_nt: TGCGCCAGCAGCCAAGATATCGGGACGGGGCAGCTTTACGAGCAGTACTTC; cdr3_aa: CASSQDIGTGQLYEQYF; j_call: TRBJ2-7; clone_size: -; v_call: TRBV4-3; d_call: -
cdr3_nt: TGTGCCAGCAGTGAAGAGGGTGGGAGCTTGAGCGAGCAGTACTTC; cdr3_aa: CASSEEGGSLSEQYF; j_call: TRBJ2-7; clone_size: many; v_call: TRBV2; d_call: -
cdr3_nt: TGTGCCAGCAGTTACGGGCAGGGCTACACCTTC; cdr3_aa: CASSYGQGYTF; j_call: TRBJ1-2; clone_size: few; v_call: TRBV6-5; d_call: -
cdr3_nt: TGTGCCAGCAGCTCCGAGGTTTCCCGGGGTCAGCCCCAGCATTTT; cdr3_aa: CASSSEVSRGQPQHF; j_call: TRBJ1-5; clone_size: few; v_call: TRBV7-2; d_call: -
cdr3_nt: TGCGCCAGCAGCTTTTCGGACTTGAACACTGAAGCTTTCTTT; cdr3_aa: CASSFSDLNTEAFF; j_call: TRBJ1-1; clone_size: -; v_call: TRBV5-1; d_call: -
cdr3_nt: TGTGCCAGCAGCGGGGACTCGCGGGGCAATCAGCCCCAGCATTTT; cdr3_aa: CASSGDSRGNQPQHF; j_call: TRBJ1-5; clone_size: few; v_call: TRBV13; d_call: -
cdr3_nt: TGTGCCAGCAGCTTAGCGCGGGGGTATAGCTACACCTTC; cdr3_aa: CASSLARGYSYTF; j_call: TRBJ1-2; clone_size: -; v_call: TRBV7-8; d_call: -
cdr3_nt: TGCAGTGTTCGAACTAGGGGGCGCAACTATGGCTACACCTTC; cdr3_aa: CSVRTRGRNYGYTF; j_call: TRBJ1-2; clone_size: -; v_call: TRBV20-1; d_call: TRBD1
cdr3_nt: TGTGCCAGCAGCACAACTAGACGGAGGGGATCCTACGAGCAGTACTTC; cdr3_aa: CASSTTRRRGSYEQYF; j_call: TRBJ2-7; clone_size: -; v_call: TRBV7-9; d_call: -
cdr3_nt: TGTGCCAGCCATACCCAGGGAGGAGCTTTCTTT; cdr3_aa: CASHTQGGAFF; j_call: TRBJ1-1; clone_size: -; v_call: TRBV12-3/TRBV12-4; d_call: -
cdr3_nt: TGCAGTGCTAGATTAACCAGACAGGGCTATGTTAGAGCTTTCTTT; cdr3_aa: CSARLTRQGYVRAFF; j_call: TRBJ1-1; clone_size: -; v_call: TRBV20-1; d_call: TRBD1
cdr3_nt: TGCGCCAGCAGCCCGGACGGAGGGGTAAAACCCCAGCATTTT; cdr3_aa: CASSPDGGVKPQHF; j_call: TRBJ1-5; clone_size: many; v_call: TRBV5-1; d_call: -
cdr3_nt: TGTGCCAGTCGGGGGCAGGGCACTGAAGCTTTCTTT; cdr3_aa: CASRGQGTEAFF; j_call: TRBJ1-1; clone_size: many; v_call: TRBV12-3/TRBV12-4; d_call: -
cdr3_nt: TGCGCCAGCAGCTTGGATTGGGGAGGGGAAAAACTGTTTTTT; cdr3_aa: CASSLDWGGEKLFF; j_call: TRBJ1-4; clone_size: -; v_call: TRBV5-1; d_call: -